The T cell receptor beta chain described here comes from a study of human T cells and chemical hapten exposure (dated by TCRdb to the early 2020s). Background for the entire study: For sensitization, 2% DPC in acetone was applied to a 2 cm by 2 cm area of upper inner arm skin. Patch testing was done on the upper back using Finn chambers containing 0.01% DPC, and results were scored after 6 days according to International Contact Dermatitis Research Group standards. Libraries were pooled for sequencing, and variation in per-sample TCR yields was attributed mainly to small differences in library volumes within the pool. Patient blood was sampled pre-sensitization (week 0) and at 2, 6 and about 24 weeks after DPC sensitization. The study tracked peripheral blood TCR repertoire changes in vivo during primary and secondary sensitization to the hapten diphenylcyclopropenone (DPC) in alopecia patients. Roughly 30 alopecia patients provided blood for TCR sequencing at one to four time points (pre-sensitization, 2, 6 and 24 weeks). Throughout the roughly 24-week study period, patients were also given weekly therapeutic DPC doses on the scalp. The mostly female patient cohort included alopecia areata with under or over 50% scalp involvement, alopecia totalis and alopecia universalis.

The library was prepared using RACE. TCRdb names NextSeq 500 as the instrument used. During library preparation, unique molecular identifiers were attached to individual cDNA molecules so that TCRs could be counted quantitatively and reproducibly. Both TCR alpha and TCR beta chains were sequenced from each blood RNA sample. The original pipeline was this. The median number of TCRs per sample was approximately 93,000, ranging from about 23,224 to 700,000. The Decombinator software suite was used to annotate V, J and CDR3 in the TCR reads. Every sample was subsampled to the same number of TCRs (28,000) for the PS versus PT1 abundance plots. Expanded TCRs were defined as absent before sensitization and observed at least eight times at the 2-week time point. Clones were called with MiXCR by TCRdb after fastp trimmed the public reads at Q25, and only in-frame beta chains were retained. Rows with one shared CDR3 protein collapse into an entry with the most common genes and DNA. TCRdb's processing, not the authors', yielded these V and J calls. The sample profile shows about 56,000 distinct CDR3 sequences; approximately 9.3% of them were found once. The top ten constitute approximately 12% of the sample.

The full study reports these points: The number of TCRs above 1 in 1000 frequency did not change with DPC sensitization; there was no evidence of global repertoire structure alterations. Repeated subsampling changed both the strength of the expansion versus patch-test correlation and the threshold at which the correlation became significant. All patients had alopecia, a presumed autoimmune disease, so their immune response might differ from that of healthy individuals. Compared with pre-sensitization or healthy control sets, expanded TCRs formed significantly more large CDR3 similarity clusters, which is consistent with antigen-driven responses. Patch test score correlated positively with the number of PT1 expanded TCRs, reaching significance at thresholds 8, 16 and 32 but not at 4.

The trim is 1 base for V and 0 bases for J, with a gap of 7 bases between the germline ends. Reading from cysteine to phenylalanine, the CDR3 counts 14 amino acids. Kept here is only the CDR3 DNA, which spans 42 bases and is read in frame from base 1. According to the germline V gene (reference sequence), CDR1 reads LNHDA and CDR2 reads SQIVND. The time point label on this specimen signifies: patch test 1, 2 weeks after DPC sensitization. Reading the label with the study, this specimen's treatment or condition is: therapeutic diphenylcyclopropenone sensitization with weekly scalp DPC. Blood at each patch-test visit was drawn before the patch test was applied. Patients were eligible if aged 18 to 70, diagnosed with alopecia and judged suitable for DPC therapy, and pregnant patients were excluded. Total RNA was extracted from unfractionated whole blood that had been collected in Tempus Blood RNA tubes.

A note on this clonotype: The antigen it recognizes is unknown. Base qualities were left out, and no much larger clone turns up one base away.

The rearrangement combines TRBV19 with TRBJ2-7; the D gene identity is not certain. This receptor was obtained from a woman between 40 and 55 years old with alopecia areata. Some clones in this sample may be carry-over from other donors' samples. Sequencing used whole blood, obtained in connection with sensitization to the hapten diphenylcyclopropenone (DPC). The nucleotides are TGTGCCAGTAGTATAGTTTGGAGCTCCTACGAGCAGTACTTC. Translation gives CASSIVWSSYEQYF.